Shown below are 23 T cell receptor beta chains from a single sample sequenced in a study of radiation and T cells in renal cell carcinoma. The time point is: baseline pretreatment blood. Sample treatment: 15 Gy SBRT to primary tumor, nephrectomy 4 weeks later. Only in-frame clones appear in the TCRdb table, and some are missing; sequencing was by immunoSEQ multiplex PCR. The table shows 110,000 to 150,000 clones, with roughly 80% occurring only once. The sequences come from blood, collected from a patient whose treatment included radiotherapy and nephrectomy. These receptors originate from a woman between 50 and 59 years old with renal cell carcinoma.

The CDR3 spells CASSRTENEAFF. CDR3 nucleotides: TGTGCCAGCAGCCGGACAGAAAATGAAGCTTTCTTT. This chain uses TRBV5-4 with TRBJ1-1; a weak D match, TRBD1 (6 bases). CDR1 SGHNT and CDR2 YYREEE come from the germline V gene (reference sequence). Trimming took off 4 bases at V and 7 bases at J, with 11 bases between the two ends. The CDR3 loop spans 12 amino acids.

The chain employs TRBV9 and TRBJ2-5; weak D call: TRBD1 (5 bases). Trimming stripped 4 bases from V and 4 bases from J, with 14 bases between. The V gene's germline CDR1 is SGDLS and CDR2 YYNGEE. The CDR3 has 14 amino acids. In DNA form, the CDR3 reads TGTGCCAGCAGCCCGATGGGGCAGAGAGAGACCCAGTACTTC. Translated, it gives CASSPMGQRETQYF.

This clone was counted a few times. V usage is TRBV30 and J usage is TRBJ1-6; D may be TRBD1 (6 bases). There are 13 residues in the CDR3. The V end lost 4 bases, the J end lost 9 bases, and 13 bases lay between the germline ends. CDR1 is GTSNPN and CDR2 is SVGIG in the germline V gene (reference sequence). DNA for the CDR3: TGTGCCTGGAACGGGGGCGCCGGTTCACCCCTCCACTTT. Its translation is CAWNGGAGSPLHF.

This sequence joins TRBV9 and TRBJ1-2; D not resolved. Trimming removed 0 bases at V and 7 bases at J, with 13 bases between. Germline V CDR1 and CDR2: SGDLS, YYNGEE. This CDR3 is built from 14 residues. CDR3 nucleotide sequence: TGTGCCAGCAGCGTAGGGAGGGAACCGCGTGGCTACACCTTC. Protein sequence: CASSVGREPRGYTF.

This chain joins TRBV2 and TRBJ1-1; possible D gene TRBD1, 6 bases. Germline V gene lookup returns CDR1 SNHLY and CDR2 FYNNEI. The CDR3 loop spans 16 amino acids. V lost 6 bases to trimming and J lost 0 bases, with 17 bases between them. This chain's CDR3 is CASRQEGGRVNTEAFF. The CDR3 DNA is TGTGCCAGCAGGCAGGAGGGGGGAAGGGTGAACACTGAAGCTTTCTTT.

CDR3 sequence reads: CASSYSLNTEAFF. The CDR3 DNA reads as TGTGCCAGCAGTTACTCCCTGAACACTGAAGCTTTCTTT. The rearrangement joins TRBV6-5 to TRBJ1-1, with D unresolved. CDR3 length: 13 amino acids. Germline V gives CDR1 MNHEY, CDR2 SVGAGI. The germline V and J ends were trimmed by 0 bases and 0 bases, with 2 bases remaining between them.

This clone was seen a single time. The chain combines TRBV5-4 with TRBJ1-6; D call uncertain. The V gene lost 0 bases and the J gene lost 3 bases, with 10 bases spanning the gap. The CDR3 spans 16 residues. The germline V gene has CDR1 SGHNT and CDR2 YYREEE (reference sequence). The CDR3 nucleotides are TGTGCCAGCAGCTTGGGCCCGTCGGACTATAATTCACCCCTCCACTTT. This gives the protein CASSLGPSDYNSPLHF.

This sequence joins TRBV7-3 and TRBJ1-1; D uncertain. Germline V lookup: CDR1 SGHTA, CDR2 FQGTGA. The CDR3 sequence is 13 residues long. V was trimmed by 1 base and J by 10 bases, leaving 13 bases between them. CDR3 sequence: CASSLSVWAGAFF. CDR3 DNA: TGTGCCAGCAGCTTAAGTGTTTGGGCTGGAGCTTTCTTT.

J is TRBJ1-2 and V is TRBV28; D call uncertain. The CDR3 sequence is 13 residues long. V lost 1 base, J lost 5 bases, and 8 bases lay in between. Germline V lookup: CDR1 MDHEN, CDR2 SYDVKM. This CDR3 reads CASSLSGEYGYTF. CDR3 DNA sequence: TGTGCCAGCAGTTTATCTGGCGAGTATGGCTACACCTTC.

The rearrangement joins TRBV4-1 to TRBJ2-7; D might be TRBD1 or TRBD2, each matching 5 bases. Germline V CDR1 and CDR2: MGHRA, YSYEKL. With 6 bases removed from V and 2 bases from J, the gap between germline ends came to 17 bases. CDR3 length: 15 residues. CDR3 in amino acids: CASRPIGTEAYEQYF. The CDR3 DNA reads as TGCGCCAGCAGGCCCATCGGGACGGAGGCCTACGAGCAGTACTTC.

The V gene is TRBV9, the J gene TRBJ2-2, with 8 bases that match TRBD2. Per germline, CDR1 SGDLS and CDR2 YYNGEE. This CDR3 is 15 amino acids long. V trimming: 1 base; J trimming: 4 bases; junction bases outside the gene matches: 3. The CDR3 region has the DNA TGTGCCAGCAGCGTAACGGGAGGGACCACCGGGGAGCTGTTTTTT. Its translation is CASSVTGGTTGELFF.

The rearrangement links TRBV7-2 to TRBJ1-2, with 8 positions matching TRBD1. In germline, CDR1 is SGHTA, CDR2 FQGNSA. Trimming took 5 bases from V and 4 from J; bases not matched to a gene: 9. This CDR3 is 15 amino acids long. CDR3 DNA: TGTGCCAGCAGCCCCTTGGACAGGGTGGCCTATGGCTACACCTTC. It codes for CASSPLDRVAYGYTF. The whole variable domain, filled in from reference TRBV7-2 and TRBJ1-2, reads GAGVSQSPSNKVTEKGKDVELRCDPISGHTALYWYRQSLGQGLEFLIYFQGNSAPDKSGLPSDRFSAERTGGSVSTLTIQRTQQEDSAVYLCASSPLDRVAYGYTFGSGTRLTVV.

The chain is built from TRBV4-3 and TRBJ2-3; 12 bases align to TRBD2. The V segment lost 0 bases and the J segment 2 bases; nucleotides outside the gene matches: 6. Germline V gives CDR1 LGHNA, CDR2 YSLEER. The CDR3 is 18 residues long. For the CDR3, the DNA is TGCGCCAGCAGCCAAGAACTAGCGGGAGGTCATCTCACAGATACGCAGTATTTT. Translated: CASSQELAGGHLTDTQYF.

The V call is TRBV5-1, the J call TRBJ1-5; 9 bases match TRBD1. After removal of 4 bases from V and 3 bases from J, the junction contained 5 bases not matched to a gene. CDR1 and CDR2 (germline): SGHRS, YFSETQ. CDR3 length equals 15 residues. CDR3 residues: CASSEGTGNNQPQHF. CDR3 sequence (DNA): TGCGCCAGCAGCGAAGGGACAGGGAACAATCAGCCCCAGCATTTT. The whole variable domain, remainder taken from reference TRBV5-1 and TRBJ1-5, is KAGVTQTPRYLIKTRGQQVTLSCSPISGHRSVSWYQQTPGQGLQFLFEYFSETQRNKGNFPGRFSGRQFSNSRSEMNVSTLELGDSALYLCASSEGTGNNQPQHFGDGTRLSIL.

This clone has just a few counts. The rearrangement joins TRBV10-3 to TRBJ1-5; no definite D call. The V end was cut by 10 bases, the J end by 5 bases, with 15 bases between. The CDR3 sequence is 13 residues long. The V gene's germline CDR1 is ENHRY and CDR2 SYGVKD. The CDR3 bases are TGTGCCAGCAGGCCGTCCGCGGATCAGCCCCAGCATTTT. This sequence encodes CASRPSADQPQHF.

The V gene is TRBV4-1, the J gene TRBJ2-2; D is unclear. V gave up 2 bases and J gave up 8 bases, with 9 bases separating them. Germline V gene data show CDR1 as MGHRA and CDR2 as YSYEKL. CDR3 length: 13 amino acids. CDR3 coding DNA: TGCGCCAGCAGCCAAACATTCTCGGGGGAGCTGTTTTTT. Protein product: CASSQTFSGELFF.

The chain carries TRBV5-5 and TRBJ2-1; D ambiguous. Germline V CDR1 and CDR2: SGHKS, YYEKEE (reference sequence). V shed 0 bases and J shed 4 bases, with 14 bases lying between them. The CDR3 has 16 amino acids. The CDR3 sequence is CASSLEDGGMYNEQFF. CDR3 bases: TGTGCCAGCAGCTTGGAGGACGGCGGTATGTACAATGAGCAGTTCTTC.

The chain joins TRBV30 to TRBJ2-7, with 8 bases aligning to TRBD1. After removal of 3 bases from V and 1 base from J, the junction contained 2 bases not matched to a gene. Germline CDR1 and CDR2: GTSNPN and SVGIG (reference sequence). The CDR3 totals 13 residues. The CDR3 sequence: CAWSRTGSYEQYF. CDR3 coding DNA: TGTGCCTGGAGCAGGACAGGGTCCTACGAGCAGTACTTC.

The V and J genes are TRBV10-3 and TRBJ2-2; 7 bases map to TRBD1. The CDR3 is 12 residues long. V was clipped by 10 bases and J by 4 bases; unmatched bases: 3. Germline V gene lookup returns CDR1 ENHRY and CDR2 SYGVKD. The CDR3 coding sequence is TGTGCCAACCGGGACAGCACCGGGGAGCTGTTTTTT. This codes for CANRDSTGELFF.

The chain combines TRBV9 with TRBJ2-1; weak D call: TRBD2 (6 bases). CDR3 length: 15 amino acids. Germline values: CDR1 SGDLS, CDR2 YYNGEE. V gave up 4 bases and J gave up 0 bases, with 11 bases separating them. CDR3 bases: TGTGCCAGCAGCCCGGGGGTCATCTCCTACAATGAGCAGTTCTTC. It encodes CASSPGVISYNEQFF.

The chain combines TRBV6-5 with TRBJ2-3; perhaps D is TRBD1 or TRBD2 (6 bases each). Per germline, CDR1 MNHEY and CDR2 SVGAGI. V was trimmed by 0 bases and J by 5 bases, leaving 15 bases between them. The CDR3 is 16 residues long. CDR3 DNA sequence: TGTGCCAGCAGTTACTCGGAGGGGGTCGGGGAAGATACGCAGTATTTT. It encodes CASSYSEGVGEDTQYF.

The CDR3 DNA reads TGTGCCAGCAGTCCAGGGGTCTCTGGAAACACCATATATTTT. It encodes CASSPGVSGNTIYF. The J gene is TRBJ1-3, the V gene TRBV6-5, with TRBD1 as a possible D gene (6 bases). The ends were cut back, 5 bases at V and 0 bases at J, with 8 bases in the middle. The CDR3 consists of 14 residues. Germline values: CDR1 MNHEY, CDR2 SVGAGI.

This chain uses TRBV4-1 with TRBJ1-6; D is undetermined. CDR1 is MGHRA, CDR2 YSYEKL, per germline. The ends were cut back, 0 bases at V and 0 bases at J, with 9 bases in the middle. The CDR3 runs to 17 residues. The chain's CDR3 is CASSQEIGSSYNSPLHF. The CDR3 bases are TGCGCCAGCAGCCAAGAGATTGGGAGCTCCTATAATTCACCCCTCCACTTT.